A selection of T cell receptor beta chains follows, all from one sample in a study of blood T cell repertoires in COVID-19. Libraries were prepared by immunoSEQ multiplex PCR; TCRdb keeps only in-frame clonotypes and omits some of them. The data contain more than 75,000 clones, 75% to 90% of them singletons. The material sequenced was peripheral blood. These receptors all stem from a man older than 75 with active or convalescent COVID-19. Each CDR3 is given with its conserved first and last residue. The order of the fields is CDR3 protein, CDR3 DNA, J gene, D gene, clone size, V gene. D genes are given only for firm matches. Where a row states a size, it is once, few, many or the class of an expanded clone; other rows omit it.

cdr3_aa: CASSFRREVGNEQFF; cdr3_nt: TGCGCCAGCAGCTTTCGTCGGGAGGTGGGGAATGAGCAGTTCTTC; j_call: TRBJ2-1; d_call: TRBD2; clone_size: -; v_call: TRBV5-1
cdr3_aa: CASSFSTGWSYTF; cdr3_nt: TGTGCCAGCAGCTTTTCAACAGGGTGGAGCTACACCTTC; j_call: TRBJ1-2; d_call: -; clone_size: -; v_call: TRBV7-9
cdr3_aa: CASSQGVNTEAFF; cdr3_nt: TGTGCCAGCAGCCAAGGAGTGAACACTGAAGCTTTCTTT; j_call: TRBJ1-1; d_call: -; clone_size: -; v_call: TRBV14
cdr3_aa: CASSLGTGKFTEAFF; cdr3_nt: TGTGCCAGCAGTTTAGGGACAGGGAAATTTACTGAAGCTTTCTTT; j_call: TRBJ1-1; d_call: TRBD1; clone_size: few; v_call: TRBV28
cdr3_aa: CASSRTELVEKLFF; cdr3_nt: TGTGCCAGCAGTCGGACAGAGTTGGTGGAAAAACTGTTTTTT; j_call: TRBJ1-4; d_call: -; clone_size: -; v_call: TRBV28
cdr3_aa: CASSFGGQGSEQYF; cdr3_nt: TGCGCCAGCAGCTTTGGAGGACAGGGGAGCGAGCAGTACTTC; j_call: TRBJ2-7; d_call: TRBD1; clone_size: few; v_call: TRBV5-1
cdr3_aa: CASSPDGHLAYEQYF; cdr3_nt: TGCGCCAGCAGCCCCGACGGACACCTCGCCTACGAGCAGTACTTC; j_call: TRBJ2-7; d_call: -; clone_size: -; v_call: TRBV5-1
cdr3_aa: CASSQDHGQSRSQHF; cdr3_nt: TGCGCCAGCAGCCAAGATCACGGACAGAGTCGGTCCCAGCATTTT; j_call: TRBJ1-5; d_call: -; clone_size: -; v_call: TRBV4-3
cdr3_aa: CASSYNRDYGYTF; cdr3_nt: TGTGCCAGCAGTTACAACAGGGACTATGGCTACACCTTC; j_call: TRBJ1-2; d_call: -; clone_size: -; v_call: TRBV6-6
cdr3_aa: CASSIGQGPYGYTF; cdr3_nt: TGTGCCAGCAGCATTGGACAGGGCCCCTATGGCTACACCTTC; j_call: TRBJ1-2; d_call: TRBD1; clone_size: -; v_call: TRBV7-8
cdr3_aa: CSVEEGSDEQYF; cdr3_nt: TGCAGCGTTGAGGAGGGGTCGGACGAGCAGTACTTC; j_call: TRBJ2-7; d_call: -; clone_size: -; v_call: TRBV29-1
cdr3_aa: CASSPRSTLAGELFF; cdr3_nt: TGTGCCAGCAGCCCCCGCTCAACGTTAGCCGGGGAGCTGTTTTTT; j_call: TRBJ2-2; d_call: -; clone_size: -; v_call: TRBV11-2
cdr3_aa: CASSRDLISSYEQYF; cdr3_nt: TGTGCCAGCAGCCGGGACTTAATTAGCTCCTACGAGCAGTACTTC; j_call: TRBJ2-7; d_call: -; clone_size: -; v_call: TRBV6-5
cdr3_aa: CASSSQGKLETQYF; cdr3_nt: TGTGCCAGCAGTTCACAGGGGAAATTGGAGACCCAGTACTTC; j_call: TRBJ2-5; d_call: TRBD1; clone_size: -; v_call: TRBV2
cdr3_aa: CASSSGGVNTGELFF; cdr3_nt: TGTGCCAGCAGCTCCGGCGGGGTTAACACCGGGGAGCTGTTTTTT; j_call: TRBJ2-2; d_call: -; clone_size: -; v_call: TRBV11-1
cdr3_aa: CASSYSTGRPDTQYF; cdr3_nt: TGTGCCAGCAGTTACTCGACAGGTCGACCAGATACGCAGTATTTT; j_call: TRBJ2-3; d_call: -; clone_size: -; v_call: TRBV6-5
cdr3_aa: CASSVKLNTEAFF; cdr3_nt: TGTGCCAGTAGTGTAAAATTGAACACTGAAGCTTTCTTT; j_call: TRBJ1-1; d_call: -; clone_size: -; v_call: TRBV19
cdr3_aa: CASRSTGHGYTF; cdr3_nt: TGTGCCAGCAGGTCGACAGGGCACGGCTACACCTTC; j_call: TRBJ1-2; d_call: TRBD1; clone_size: -; v_call: TRBV7-9